This T cell receptor (beta chain) appears in the sequencing data of a study of control samples from healthy donors and cancer patients. J was trimmed by 0 bases and V by 8 bases; bases with no gene match: 2. The CDR3 spans 13 residues. Germline lookup yields CDR1 SGHTA and CDR2 FQGNSA. TCRdb keeps only in-frame clones here, not all; method: immunoSEQ multiplex PCR. The sample carries fewer than 200,000 clones, around 90% recorded once. Sequencing was done on a sample of blood. The rearrangement uses TRBV7-2 and TRBJ2-3; TRBD2 matches 7 bases. This sequence was found in a woman aged 45-65 years in good health. The CDR3 sequence is CASQLASTDTQYF. CDR3 bases: TGTGCCAGCCAACTAGCGAGCACAGATACGCAGTATTTT.